A single sample is the source of the 10 T cell receptor beta chains below, sequenced in a study of blood T cell repertoires in COVID-19. Using immunoSEQ multiplex PCR, the repertoire was profiled, and TCRdb retains in-frame clones only, with some absent. The sample has about 140,000 clones; less than 90% are singletons. Sequencing input: PBMCs or T cells enriched from blood (not recorded which). Every receptor here comes from a man aged 40-49 years with acute COVID-19.

The J gene is TRBJ1-1, the V gene TRBV11-2; 8 bases are a match to TRBD1. The CDR3 has 15 residues. After removal of 2 bases from V and 2 bases from J, the junction contained 4 bases not matched to a gene. Germline V gives CDR1 SGHAT, CDR2 FQNNGV. In DNA form, the CDR3 reads TGTGCCAGCAGCTTAACGACAGGGGATAACACTGAAGCTTTCTTT. It encodes CASSLTTGDNTEAFF.

The rearrangement uses TRBV4-2 and TRBJ1-2; 8 nucleotides match TRBD1. Germline loops: CDR1 LGHNA, CDR2 YNFKEQ. Unmatched junction bases numbered 9, after V lost 4 bases and J lost 8 bases. CDR3 length: 14 residues. CDR3 sequence reads: CASSPDRGGRGYTF. The CDR3, as DNA: TGTGCCAGCAGCCCCGACAGGGGCGGGAGAGGCTACACCTTC.

The chain couples TRBV4-3 to TRBJ2-1, with a tentative D call TRBD2 (6 bases). The CDR3 consists of 19 residues. V dropped 0 bases and J dropped 5 bases, with 23 bases sitting between them. Germline V gives CDR1 LGHNA, CDR2 YSLEER. The CDR3: CASSQDWEEGGNQDNEQFF. As DNA, the CDR3 is TGCGCCAGCAGCCAAGATTGGGAAGAGGGCGGGAATCAAGACAATGAGCAGTTCTTC.

This chain joins TRBV6-5 and TRBJ1-1; 7 bases map to TRBD1. The junction had 5 bases not matched to a gene; V was cut back by 5 bases and J by 11 bases. Germline V gene lookup returns CDR1 MNHEY and CDR2 SVGAGI. The CDR3 loop spans 11 amino acids. CDR3 loop: CASSLQGKAFF. CDR3 nucleotides: TGTGCCAGCAGTCTACAGGGGAAGGCTTTCTTT.

The rearrangement links TRBV28 to TRBJ1-2, with D perhaps TRBD1 (6 bases). With 8 bases removed from V and 0 bases from J, the gap between germline ends came to 7 bases. Germline CDR1 reads MDHEN; CDR2 reads SYDVKM. The length of the CDR3 is 12 residues. This CDR3 reads CASGDTNYGYTF. DNA of the CDR3: TGTGCCAGCGGGGACACTAACTATGGCTACACCTTC.

This clone appeared once. CDR3 region: CASSWGELYMNTEAFF. CDR3 nucleotides: TGTGCCAGCAGCTGGGGGGAGTTGTACATGAACACTGAAGCTTTCTTT. This sequence joins TRBV5-6 and TRBJ1-1; TRBD1 might be the D (5 bases). The CDR3 contains 16 residues. V lost 3 bases and J lost 0, with 15 bases in between. Per the germline V gene, CDR1 is SGHDT and CDR2 is YYEEEE.

This chain links TRBV27 with TRBJ2-7; 12 nucleotides match TRBD1. This CDR3 has 16 amino acids. V shed 6 bases and J 2 bases; nucleotides not matched to a gene: 8. CDR1 and CDR2 from the germline V gene are MNHEY and SMNVEV (reference sequence). CDR3 amino acids: CASRWAGTGGPYEQYF. The CDR3 DNA reads TGTGCCAGCAGGTGGGCGGGGACAGGGGGCCCCTACGAGCAGTACTTC.

J is TRBJ1-3 and V is TRBV19, with a weak D call TRBD1 (5 bases). Germline V lookup: CDR1 LNHDA, CDR2 SQIVND (reference sequence). The length of the CDR3 is 15 residues. The V end lost 5 bases, the J end lost 2 bases, and 13 bases lay between the germline ends. CDR3 DNA sequence: TGTGCCAGTAGTTCAACGGGGGAGACTGGAAACACCATATATTTT. Translated: CASSSTGETGNTIYF.

This rearrangement joins TRBV18 to TRBJ1-5, with 7 nucleotides matching TRBD1. The trim removed 3 bases at V and 3 bases at J, leaving 5 bases unmatched. This CDR3 has 15 residues. Germline CDR1 reads KGHSH; CDR2 reads LQKENI. DNA of the CDR3: TGTGCCAGCTCACCTTCCGGGACAGACAATCAGCCCCAGCATTTT. It translates to CASSPSGTDNQPQHF.

J is TRBJ2-3 and V is TRBV7-2; 9 bases map to TRBD2. This CDR3 is built from 18 residues. Germline trimming cut 6 bases from V and 1 base from J; bases unmatched to any gene: 14. Germline V lookup: CDR1 SGHTA, CDR2 FQGNSA. The CDR3 protein is CASSPTSRGGGGTDTQYF. CDR3 DNA sequence: TGTGCCAGCAGTCCCACCTCTAGGGGCGGGGGGGGCACAGATACGCAGTATTTT.